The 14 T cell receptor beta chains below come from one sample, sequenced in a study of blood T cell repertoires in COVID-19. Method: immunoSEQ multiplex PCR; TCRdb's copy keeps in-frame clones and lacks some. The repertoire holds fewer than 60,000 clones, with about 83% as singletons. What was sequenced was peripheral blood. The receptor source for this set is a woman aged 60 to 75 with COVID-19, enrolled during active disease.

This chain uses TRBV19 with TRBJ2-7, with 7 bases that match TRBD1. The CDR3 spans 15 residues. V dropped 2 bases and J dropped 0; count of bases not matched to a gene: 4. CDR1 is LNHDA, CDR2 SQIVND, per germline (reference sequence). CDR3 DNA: TGTGCCAGTAGTATACAATGGGACAGCTCCTACGAGCAGTACTTC. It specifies CASSIQWDSSYEQYF. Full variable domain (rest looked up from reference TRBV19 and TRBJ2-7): DGGITQSPKYLFRKEGQNVTLSCEQNLNHDAMYWYRQDPGQGLRLIYYSQIVNDFQKGDIAEGYSVSREKKESFPLTVTSAQKNPTAFYLCASSIQWDSSYEQYFGPGTRLTVT.

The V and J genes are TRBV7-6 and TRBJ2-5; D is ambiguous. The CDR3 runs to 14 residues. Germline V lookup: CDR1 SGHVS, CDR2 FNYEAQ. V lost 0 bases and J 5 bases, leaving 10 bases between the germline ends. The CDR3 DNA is TGTGCCAGCAGCTTAGCGCTTGGGCCCGAGACCCAGTACTTC. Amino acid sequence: CASSLALGPETQYF.

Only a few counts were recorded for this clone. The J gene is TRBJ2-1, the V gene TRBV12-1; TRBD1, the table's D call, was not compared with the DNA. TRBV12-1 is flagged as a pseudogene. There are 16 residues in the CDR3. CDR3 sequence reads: CASSFTGTGVYNEQFF. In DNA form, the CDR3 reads TGTGCCAGCAGCTTTACCGGGACAGGGGTCTACAATGAGCAGTTCTTC.

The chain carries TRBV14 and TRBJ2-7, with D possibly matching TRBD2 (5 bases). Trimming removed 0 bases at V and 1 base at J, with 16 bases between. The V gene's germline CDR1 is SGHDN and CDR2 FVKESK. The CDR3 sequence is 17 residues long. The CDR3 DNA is TGTGCCAGCAGCCAAGATTGGACGGGGTTAGTATCCTACGAGCAGTACTTC. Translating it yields CASSQDWTGLVSYEQYF.

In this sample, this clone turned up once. The CDR3 is CASSMVQGTEAFF. DNA of the CDR3: TGTGCCAGTAGTATGGTACAGGGAACTGAAGCTTTCTTT. The chain employs TRBV19 and TRBJ1-1, with a weak D call TRBD1 (6 bases). This CDR3 is 13 amino acids long. From germline, CDR1 is LNHDA and CDR2 SQIVND (reference sequence). The V and J ends lost 3 bases and 5 bases respectively, with 10 bases between them.

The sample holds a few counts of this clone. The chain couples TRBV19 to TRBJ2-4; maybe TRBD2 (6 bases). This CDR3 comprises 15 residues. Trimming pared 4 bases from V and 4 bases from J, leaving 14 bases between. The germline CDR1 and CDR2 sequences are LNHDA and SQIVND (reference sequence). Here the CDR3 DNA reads TGTGCCAGTAGTACCGGGACTGACGGAAAAAACATTCAGTACTTC. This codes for CASSTGTDGKNIQYF.

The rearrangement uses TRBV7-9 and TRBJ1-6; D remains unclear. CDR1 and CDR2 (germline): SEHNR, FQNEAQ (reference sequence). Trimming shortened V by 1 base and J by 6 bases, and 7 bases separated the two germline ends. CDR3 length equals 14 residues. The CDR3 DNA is TGTGCCAGCAGCTTAGTACAGAGTAATTCACCCCTCCACTTT. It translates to CASSLVQSNSPLHF.

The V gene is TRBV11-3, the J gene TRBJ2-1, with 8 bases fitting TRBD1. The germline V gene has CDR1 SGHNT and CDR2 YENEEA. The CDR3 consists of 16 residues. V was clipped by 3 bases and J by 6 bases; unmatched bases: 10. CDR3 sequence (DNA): TGTGCCAGCAGCTTTGGTAAAACAGGGGGGCCCAATGAGCAGTTCTTC. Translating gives CASSFGKTGGPNEQFF.

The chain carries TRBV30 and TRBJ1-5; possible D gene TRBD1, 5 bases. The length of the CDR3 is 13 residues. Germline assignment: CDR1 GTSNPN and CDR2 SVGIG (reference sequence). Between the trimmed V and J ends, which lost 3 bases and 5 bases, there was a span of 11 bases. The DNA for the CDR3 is TGTGCCTGGAGGGGGGGGAGCGATCAGCCCCAGCATTTT. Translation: CAWRGGSDQPQHF.

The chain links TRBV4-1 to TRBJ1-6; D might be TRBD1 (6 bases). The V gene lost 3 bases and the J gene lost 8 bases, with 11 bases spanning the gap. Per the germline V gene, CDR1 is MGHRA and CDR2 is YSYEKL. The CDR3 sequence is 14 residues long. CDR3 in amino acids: CASSHGPGDSPLHF. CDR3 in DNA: TGCGCCAGCAGCCACGGCCCAGGGGATTCACCCCTCCACTTT.

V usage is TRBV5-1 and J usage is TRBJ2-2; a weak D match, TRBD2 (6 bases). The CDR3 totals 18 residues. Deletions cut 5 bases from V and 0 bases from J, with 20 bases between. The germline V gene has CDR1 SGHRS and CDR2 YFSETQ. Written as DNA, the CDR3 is TGCGCCAGCAGAAGGGGACTTACTAGTTTGACGAACACCGGGGAGCTGTTTTTT. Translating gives CASRRGLTSLTNTGELFF.

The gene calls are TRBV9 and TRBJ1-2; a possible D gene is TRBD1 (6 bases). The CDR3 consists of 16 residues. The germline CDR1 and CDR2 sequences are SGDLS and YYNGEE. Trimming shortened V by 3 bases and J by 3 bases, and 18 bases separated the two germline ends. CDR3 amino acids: CASSDDLPGGDYGYTF. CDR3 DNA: TGTGCCAGCAGCGACGACCTACCGGGGGGCGACTATGGCTACACCTTC.

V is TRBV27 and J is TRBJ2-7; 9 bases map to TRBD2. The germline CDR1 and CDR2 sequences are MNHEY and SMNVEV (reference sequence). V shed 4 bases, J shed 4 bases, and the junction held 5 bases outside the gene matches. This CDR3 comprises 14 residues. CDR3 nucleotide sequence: TGTGCCAGCAGTTATCGGACTAGCGCGTACGAGCAGTACTTC. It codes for CASSYRTSAYEQYF.

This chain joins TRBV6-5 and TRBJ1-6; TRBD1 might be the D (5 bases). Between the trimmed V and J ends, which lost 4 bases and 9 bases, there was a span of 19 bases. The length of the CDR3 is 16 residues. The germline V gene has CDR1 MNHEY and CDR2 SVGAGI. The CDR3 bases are TGTGCCAGCAGTTCCCCTGCGGGGGGTTGGGGTTCACCCCTCCACTTT. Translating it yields CASSSPAGGWGSPLHF.